These 4 T cell receptor beta chains were all obtained from the same sample, sequenced in a study of T cells in Graves' hyperthyroidism and ophthalmopathy. TCR beta CDR3 sequences were amplified from RNA transcripts. The TCR CDR3 first-round RT-PCR relied on the HTBI primer set. Using its own MiXCR run on the multiplex PCR reads, TCRdb lists one record per CDR3 protein. The data show about 680,000 distinct CDR3 sequences, just over 35% seen once. The sequenced sample consisted of blood. These receptors originate from a woman aged 40 to 55 with Graves' hyperthyroidism.

The chain employs TRBV7-9 and TRBJ1-3; D remains ambiguous. Between the trimmed V and J ends, which lost 5 bases and 1 base, there was a span of 12 bases. The CDR3 length is 15 residues. The germline CDR1 and CDR2 sequences are SEHNR and FQNEAQ (reference sequence). In DNA, the CDR3 is TGTGCCAGCAGCCCTATTTCGGGGTCTGGAAACACCATATATTTT. Residues: CASSPISGSGNTIYF.

CDR3 sequence: CAIGGEYQETQYF. For the CDR3, the DNA is TGTGCCATCGGAGGGGAGTACCAAGAGACCCAGTACTTC. The chain is built from TRBV10-3 and TRBJ2-5, with D possibly matching TRBD2 (6 bases). Between the trimmed V and J ends, which lost 8 bases and 0 bases, there was a span of 10 bases. CDR1 is ENHRY, CDR2 SYGVKD, per germline. This CDR3 spans 13 amino acids.

Many counts were recorded for this clonotype. The rearrangement joins TRBV19 to TRBJ1-5; D possibly corresponds to TRBD1 (5 bases). The V end was cut by 3 bases, the J end by 1 base, with 7 bases between. CDR1 is LNHDA and CDR2 is SQIVND in the germline V gene (reference sequence). This CDR3 has 14 amino acids. For the CDR3, the DNA is TGTGCCAGTAGTATGGAGGGGAGCAATCAGCCCCAGCATTTT. It translates to CASSMEGSNQPQHF. Looking up the rest from reference TRBV19 and TRBJ1-5 gives the full variable domain: DGGITQSPKYLFRKEGQNVTLSCEQNLNHDAMYWYRQDPGQGLRLIYYSQIVNDFQKGDIAEGYSVSREKKESFPLTVTSAQKNPTAFYLCASSMEGSNQPQHFGDGTRLSIL.

This clonotype was detected ten times or more. In DNA form, the CDR3 reads TGCAGCGGGTGGGAGAACTATGGCTACACCTTC. Residues: CSGWENYGYTF. The chain carries TRBV20-1 and TRBJ1-2; D is unclear. This CDR3 has 11 residues. Germline V gene sequence: CDR1 DFQATT, CDR2 SNEGSKA (reference sequence).